A single sample is the source of the 21 T cell receptor beta chains below, sequenced in a study of blood T cells in healthy people across ages. A second PCR of about 6 to 11 cycles used a sample-barcoded 5' primer and a J-beta primer mix. TCRdb redid the calling of the 5' RACE reads with MiXCR, one entry per CDR3 protein. This sample has roughly 1.4 million distinct CDR3 sequences; approximately 60% occur once, and the top ten carry 6.5% to 8.5%. Sequencing was done on a sample of blood. Receptor source: a man aged 18-30 years in good health.

The chain couples TRBV7-2 to TRBJ2-5; 11 bases line up with TRBD2. The DNA end lines up better with TRBJ2-7; the J call may be wrong. The CDR3 loop spans 15 amino acids. In germline, CDR1 is SGHTA, CDR2 FQGNSA. This CDR3 is CASSWLAGGTYEQYF. The CDR3 nucleotides are TGTGCCAGCAGCTGGTTAGCGGGAGGGACTTACGAGCAGTACTTC.

This clonotype was counted only a few times. The rearrangement joins TRBV7-2 to TRBJ2-7, with D uncertain. The length of the CDR3 is 12 residues. CDR1 and CDR2 from the germline V gene are SGHTA and FQGNSA. Trimming stripped 2 bases from V and 3 bases from J, with 5 bases between. CDR3 loop: CASSLTRYEQYF. CDR3 bases: TGTGCCAGCAGCTTAACGCGCTACGAGCAGTACTTC.

The chain employs TRBV5-1 and TRBJ2-1, with D maybe TRBD1 (6 bases). The V end was cut by 5 bases, the J end by 7 bases, with 13 bases between. The length of the CDR3 is 13 residues. The germline V gene encodes CDR1 SGHRS and CDR2 YFSETQ. CDR3 residues: CASSYMGANEQFF. CDR3 sequence (DNA): TGCGCCAGCAGTTATATGGGGGCTAATGAGCAGTTCTTC.

In its sample, this clonotype was seen once. The junction departs from the called germline gene at one end, perhaps through a read error. The chain joins TRBV7-7 to TRBJ2-1, with TRBD2 matching over 7 bases. Germline V lookup: CDR1 SSHAT, CDR2 FNYEAQ (reference sequence). This CDR3 is 15 amino acids long. The CDR3 sequence is CASSLYFGGDNEQFF. CDR3 nucleotide sequence: TGTGCTAGCAGCTTATATTTTGGGGGGGACAATGAGCAGTTCTTC.

The gene calls are TRBV4-1 and TRBJ2-1; 7 bases line up with TRBD2. J was trimmed by 12 bases and V by 0 bases; bases with no gene match: 5. The germline V gene encodes CDR1 MGHRA and CDR2 YSYEKL. The CDR3 spans 13 residues. CDR3 protein: CASSQDRTGGQFF. DNA for the CDR3: TGCGCCAGCAGCCAAGATCGAACGGGAGGGCAGTTCTTC.

This clonotype was seen just once. This chain links TRBV12-3 or TRBV12-4 with TRBJ2-5; no firm D call. The CDR3 has 14 residues. V was shortened by 10 bases and J by 3 bases, with 18 bases between the two germline ends. The CDR3: CAIGFPGQKETQYF. Written as DNA, the CDR3 is TGTGCCATAGGCTTTCCTGGGCAGAAAGAGACCCAGTACTTC.

This clonotype was counted only a few times. This sequence joins TRBV10-3 and TRBJ2-5, with 8 positions matching TRBD1. Germline CDR1 and CDR2: ENHRY and SYGVKD. V dropped 2 bases and J dropped 5; count of bases not matched to a gene: 7. The CDR3 consists of 15 residues. This chain's CDR3 is CAISEAGGALETQYF. The CDR3 nucleotides are TGTGCCATCAGTGAGGCAGGGGGCGCCTTGGAGACCCAGTACTTC.

This clonotype occurred a few times. The J gene is TRBJ2-6, the V gene TRBV20-1; tentative D call: TRBD1 (5 bases). Trimming removed 2 bases from V and 0 bases from J, with 11 bases in between. CDR3 length: 16 amino acids. The V gene's germline CDR1 is DFQATT and CDR2 SNEGSKA (reference sequence). In DNA, the CDR3 is TGCAGTGCTAGAACCGACAGCCACTCTGGGGCCAACGTCCTGACTTTC. It encodes CSARTDSHSGANVLTF.

The table lists this clonotype with many counts. The V and J genes are TRBV7-2 and TRBJ2-3; no firm D call. The CDR3 length is 12 residues. CDR1 is SGHTA and CDR2 is FQGNSA in the germline V gene. Trimming took off 1 base at V and 7 bases at J, with 6 bases between the two ends. CDR3 DNA sequence: TGTGCCAGCAGCTTAGGGGGTAATACGCAGTATTTT. Its protein is CASSLGGNTQYF.

The chain uses TRBV27 and TRBJ2-5, with TRBD2 identical over 9 bases. The CDR3 runs 16 residues. Per germline, CDR1 MNHEY and CDR2 SMNVEV (reference sequence). The trim removed 8 bases at V and 1 base at J, leaving 11 bases unmatched. CDR3 protein: CASSGRIAGAQETQYF. The CDR3 DNA sequence: TGTGCCAGCTCAGGCCGGATAGCGGGGGCCCAAGAGACCCAGTACTTC.

The chain couples TRBV5-1 to TRBJ2-1; 8 positions agree with TRBD2. J lost 3 bases, V lost 1 base, and 3 bases had no gene match. Germline V gene sequence: CDR1 SGHRS, CDR2 YFSETQ. The CDR3 spans 15 residues. CDR3 in amino acids: CASSLNRGGYNEQFF. CDR3 DNA sequence: TGCGCCAGCAGCTTGAATCGGGGGGGCTACAATGAGCAGTTCTTC.

The chain is built from TRBV6-5 and TRBJ2-3, with TRBD2 matching over 8 bases. The CDR3 loop spans 14 amino acids. V was pared by 6 bases and J by 8 bases, with 10 bases of the junction left unmatched. Germline CDR1 is MNHEY and CDR2 is SVGAGI. The CDR3 spells CASRLASGSGTQYF. As DNA, the CDR3 is TGTGCCAGCAGGCTCGCAAGCGGGAGTGGTACGCAGTATTTT.

The rearrangement links TRBV13 to TRBJ2-2; tentative D call: TRBD2 (5 bases). This CDR3 region has 13 residues. With 5 bases removed from V and 4 bases from J, the gap between germline ends came to 8 bases. Germline V gene sequence: CDR1 PRHDT, CDR2 FYEKMQ (reference sequence). The CDR3, as DNA: TGTGCCAGCAGCCCGGCGGGCACCGGGGAGCTGTTTTTT. Translated: CASSPAGTGELFF.

The chain has TRBV20-1 and TRBJ2-3; the match to TRBD2 covers 11 bases. This CDR3 region has 15 residues. The V segment lost 2 bases and the J segment 3 bases; nucleotides outside the gene matches: 4. The germline gives CDR1 DFQATT, CDR2 SNEGSKA (reference sequence). The CDR3 nucleotides are TGCAGTGCTAGACTAGCGGGGGGAAGGACAGATACGCAGTATTTT. Residues: CSARLAGGRTDTQYF.

V usage is TRBV2 and J usage is TRBJ1-6; no clear D gene. The germline V gene encodes CDR1 SNHLY and CDR2 FYNNEI. The V gene lost 0 bases and the J gene lost 0 bases, with 6 bases spanning the gap. The CDR3 is 16 amino acids. The CDR3 region is CASSEARSSYNSPLHF. The CDR3 coding sequence is TGTGCCAGCAGTGAAGCGCGGAGCTCCTATAATTCACCCCTCCACTTT. The full variable domain, in which reference TRBV2 and TRBJ1-6 provide the parts outside the CDR3, is EPEVTQTPSHQVTQMGQEVILRCVPISNHLYFYWYRQILGQKVEFLVSFYNNEISEKSEIFDDQFSVERPDGSNFTLKIRSTKLEDSAMYFCASSEARSSYNSPLHFGNGTRLTVT.

This clonotype was picked up a small number of times. V gene TRBV4-1 combines with J gene TRBJ2-7; TRBD1 agrees at 7 bases. CDR3 length equals 15 residues. Per germline, CDR1 MGHRA and CDR2 YSYEKL. The trim removed 0 bases at V and 6 bases at J, leaving 8 bases unmatched. The CDR3 nucleotides are TGCGCCAGCAGCCAAGAGCACCGACAGGGTTCCGAGCAGTACTTC. Translating it yields CASSQEHRQGSEQYF.

This chain links TRBV29-1 with TRBJ2-1; 8 bases align to TRBD2. This CDR3 region has 16 residues. V lost 2 bases to trimming and J lost 2 bases; unmatched junction nucleotides: 8. CDR1 is SQVTM, CDR2 ANQGSEA, per germline. In nucleotides, the CDR3 is TGCAGCGTTGAATTCCCGGAGGGACTAGCCTACAATGAGCAGTTCTTC. Amino acids: CSVEFPEGLAYNEQFF.

This clonotype was detected only a few times. The chain uses TRBV25-1 and TRBJ1-2; 11 bases align to TRBD1. Germline CDR1 is MGHDK and CDR2 is SYGVNS. The CDR3 totals 15 residues. J was trimmed by 3 bases and V by 10 bases; bases with no gene match: 10. CDR3 sequence (DNA): TGTGCCACTAGTGGGGGGACAGGGGGACACTATGGCTACACCTTC. This translates into CATSGGTGGHYGYTF.

The rearrangement joins TRBV6-2 or TRBV6-3 to TRBJ2-4; maybe TRBD2 (5 bases). Germline CDR1 and CDR2: MNHEY and SVGEGT. V lost 8 bases, J lost 5 bases, and 10 bases lay in between. CDR3 length: 12 amino acids. CDR3 DNA: TGTGCCAGCGGACTTGCCCAAAACATTCAGTACTTC. It is translated as CASGLAQNIQYF.

This clonotype was found once. The CDR3 DNA follows: TGTGCCAGCAGCGCCGACCCGGCCCTGGGAGAAAAACTGTTTTTT. Protein product: CASSADPALGEKLFF. V and J are TRBV2 and TRBJ1-4; D gene uncertain. From germline, CDR1 is SNHLY and CDR2 FYNNEI. Between the trimmed V and J ends, which lost 6 bases and 8 bases, there was a span of 19 bases. This CDR3 is built from 15 residues. Together with reference TRBV2 and TRBJ1-4, the CDR3 gives the full variable domain: EPEVTQTPSHQVTQMGQEVILRCVPISNHLYFYWYRQILGQKVEFLVSFYNNEISEKSEIFDDQFSVERPDGSNFTLKIRSTKLEDSAMYFCASSADPALGEKLFFGSGTQLSVL.

Concerning this clonotype: A much larger clone is a single base away; this may be a read error. The rearrangement links TRBV9 to TRBJ1-2, with 10 positions matching TRBD1. The germline gives CDR1 SGDLS, CDR2 YYNGEE. The CDR3 sequence is 14 residues long. In nucleotides, the CDR3 is TGTACCAGCAGCGTGGGGACAGGGGATTTCGGCTACACCTTC. This sequence encodes CTSSVGTGDFGYTF.